This T cell receptor beta chain emerged from a study of blood T cells in healthy people across ages (dated by TCRdb to about 2015). Background on the whole study: In model experiments, template switching captured roughly one uniquely barcoded TCR beta cDNA molecule for every two T cells. Using deep sequencing normalized with unique cDNA molecular identifiers, the study measured how TCR beta repertoire diversity changes with age. Four age groups were formed from the donors: young (average approximately 15 years), middle-aged (approximately 41), aged (over 55) and long-lived (about 80). To avoid experimental bias, donors of different ages were spread randomly across the sequencing lanes. Using the same blood draw, the study looked at two additional independent replicas of 1 million unique cDNA reads for two donors, one aged 18 to 29 and the other aged 80 or older.

Library preparation was by 5' RACE. The data were produced on an Illumina HiSeq 2500. A second PCR of 7 to 11 cycles was performed with a sample-barcoded 5' primer and a J-beta primer mix. A template-switch 5' adaptor carrying 12 random nucleotides introduced a unique molecular identifier onto each TCR beta cDNA molecule. At least 3 million CDR3-containing paired-end reads were obtained from each sample. The Mint cDNA synthesis kit, primed by a TRBC-specific oligonucleotide, was used to synthesize first-strand cDNA from all RNA. After uracil-DNA glycosylase treatment, a first 18-cycle PCR used universal primers M1SS and BC2_uni_R on all cDNA. On the study's bioinformatics: For normalization, 1 million high-quality reads were randomly selected from each sample, with every read carrying a distinct molecular identifier. Instead of being binned into consensus sequences, reads with shared molecular identifiers were discarded. MiTCR, set to a Q25 quality threshold and the strictest error-elimination algorithm, was used for CDR3 identification, clonotype clustering and error correction. A nonparametric unseen species model using Euler transformation provided a lower-bound estimate of total TCR beta diversity. TCRdb applied fastp at Q25 and MiXCR to the public reads, then kept only in-frame beta chains. Rows with one shared CDR3 protein collapse into an entry with the most common genes and DNA. V and J calls and clone size were set by TCRdb, not the authors. For this sample there are roughly 1,700,000 distinct CDR3 sequences; under 30% appear just once. The top ten constitute roughly 8% of the sample.

The donors were 40 or so Caucasian individuals from Russia, aged roughly 6 to 90 years, who were systemically healthy. Around 10 milliliters of peripheral blood were collected from each donor into EDTA-treated Vacutainer tubes. Ficoll-Paque density-gradient centrifugation was used to isolate PBMCs, with at least 6 million per sample. Trizol reagent was used to extract total RNA from PBMCs, with at least 5.5 micrograms per sample. The percentages of naive CD45RAhigh/CD27high T cells were determined by flow cytometry on a PBMC aliquot from every donor. Findings and caveats that apply to the study as a whole: Bulk unsorted PBMC profiling prevented conclusive comparison of naive and antigen-experienced compartments. As age increased, observed TCR beta diversity per million T cells dropped in a roughly linear way, and a significant reduction was already evident by age 40. Observed TCR beta diversity correlated strongly with the percentage of naive T cells measured by flow cytometry. Compared with the aged group, the long-lived group had more naive CD4+ T cells, fewer expanded clones and increased TCR diversity, suggesting age selection. Because the CMV infection status of the donors was unknown, age-related changes in expanded clonotypes may potentially have been confounded. Total diversity estimates from one million sequenced T cells were considered lower bounds and underestimates.

V was cut back by 0 bases and J by 2 bases, leaving a gap of 9 bases between them. Measured from the cysteine to the phenylalanine, the CDR3 is 14 residues long. Only the CDR3 DNA stays, 42 bases, in frame from base 1. CDR1 and CDR2 are read off the germline V gene as SGDLS and YYNGEE. A few counts support this clonotype. Which antigen it targets is not known. No base-level quality is on record; no much larger clone is a single base apart. The sequence derives from a woman in her twenties or thirties in good health. Sequencing was performed on blood. The chain is made from TRBV9 and TRBJ2-7; the D segment might be TRBD1 or TRBD2, since each matches 5 bases. The CDR3 sequence is CASSVEGTTYEQYF. The DNA sequence follows: TGTGCCAGCAGCGTAGAGGGGACCACCTACGAGCAGTACTTC.